A single T cell receptor (beta chain) is shown here with its context. No antigen is known for it. Sample treatment: 15 to 20 received Ad26.COV2.S at low or high dose, single or two shots; about 5 received placebo; per-sample allocation not given. Sampling took place 63 days after the first vaccine or placebo injection. The sample comes from a study of Ad26.COV2.S vaccination and SARS-CoV-2 variants. Study-level results: Total responses of T cells may have been underestimated by the analyses of TCR breadth and depth.

Sequenced by immunoSEQ multiplex PCR; TCRdb stores in-frame clones only, minus some. The sample carries 440,000 or so clones, 92% recorded once. With 1 base removed from V and 0 bases from J, the gap between germline ends came to 6 bases. This CDR3 is 14 amino acids long. In germline, CDR1 is MGHRA, CDR2 YSYEKL. The chain is built from TRBV4-1 and TRBJ1-1; D is undetermined. The sequenced sample was peripheral blood, obtained in a trial of Ad26.COV2.S vaccine versus placebo. This TCR came from a person aged 18 to 65 who received the Ad26.COV2.S COVID-19 vaccine or a placebo. The CDR3: CASSQASMNTEAFF. DNA of the CDR3: TGCGCCAGCAGCCAAGCCTCTATGAACACTGAAGCTTTCTTT.